This entry describes one T cell receptor (beta chain). Its antigen is still unknown. Measured with immunoSEQ multiplex PCR; TCRdb has only the in-frame clones, and not every one. The sample includes around 22,000 clones, more than 80% of them seen just once. The data belong to a study of lymphopenia after photon versus proton radiotherapy. Study findings and constraints: In patients who died, overall survival fell as post-nadir TCR diversity dropped more.

V gave up 2 bases and J gave up 2 bases, with 13 bases separating them. The CDR3 totals 15 residues. Germline V gives CDR1 SGHAT, CDR2 FQNNGV. The source is a man aged 35 to 55 with gastric cancer. Sequencing used peripheral blood, obtained from a patient treated with photon-based radiotherapy. The J gene is TRBJ2-7, the V gene TRBV11-2; the D is unclear. CDR3 coding DNA: TGTGCCAGCAGCTTACCGGCCGGGCCCCCCTACGAGCAGTACTTC. This translates into CASSLPAGPPYEQYF.